The 32 T cell receptor beta chains reported below all come from one sample, sequenced in a study of shared clonotypes between healthy human individuals. The protocol was immunoSEQ multiplex PCR, while the TCRdb copy is restricted to in-frame clones and leaves out a portion. Counted here are about 1.5 million clones, around 95% occurring once; the ten biggest clones make up 1% to 1.5%. What was sequenced was naive CD4+ T cells sorted from blood. As for subset: CD45RA+ positively selected. These receptor sequences come from a man aged 25 to 40 in good health.

This CDR3 reads CASTIKHNWGTSSYEQYF. In nucleotides, the CDR3 is TGTGCCAGCACCATAAAACATAACTGGGGGACTAGCTCCTACGAGCAGTACTTC. This rearrangement joins TRBV11-2 to TRBJ2-7; 8 nucleotides agree with TRBD2. Trimming cost V 7 bases and J 0 bases; bases outside gene matches: 17. The CDR3 extends over 18 amino acids. Germline values: CDR1 SGHAT, CDR2 FQNNGV.

The chain's CDR3 is CASSALAAIYEQYF. The CDR3 region has the DNA TGTGCCAGCTCCGCCCTAGCGGCTATCTACGAGCAGTACTTC. The rearrangement joins TRBV18 to TRBJ2-7; 7 nucleotides agree with TRBD2. The CDR3 extends over 14 amino acids. Trimming at V came to 6 bases and at J to 3 bases, leaving 8 bases not matched to a gene. Germline CDR1 and CDR2: KGHSH and LQKENI.

The rearrangement links TRBV19 to TRBJ2-1, with 7 nucleotides matching TRBD1. Germline V gives CDR1 LNHDA, CDR2 SQIVND (reference sequence). The CDR3 totals 16 residues. V dropped 5 bases and J dropped 6; count of bases not matched to a gene: 13. CDR3 loop: CASSYLTGRRINEQFF. The CDR3 bases are TGTGCCAGTAGTTACCTGACAGGGAGAAGAATCAATGAGCAGTTCTTC.

V is TRBV6-1 and J is TRBJ1-2; 7 nucleotides agree with TRBD1. CDR1 is MNHNS and CDR2 is SASEGT in the germline V gene. The CDR3 has 12 residues. The junction had 7 bases not matched to a gene; V was cut back by 7 bases and J by 8 bases. CDR3 sequence: CASTTGAGGYTF. The CDR3 DNA reads as TGTGCCAGCACCACAGGGGCGGGCGGCTACACCTTC.

V is TRBV28 and J is TRBJ1-5; TRBD1 might be the D (5 bases). V lost 3 bases, J lost 3 bases, and 9 bases lay in between. Germline V gene lookup returns CDR1 MDHEN and CDR2 SYDVKM. The CDR3 runs to 14 residues. CDR3 in DNA: TGTGCCAGCAGTTTTCGGGGGTACAATCAGCCCCAGCATTTT. As protein: CASSFRGYNQPQHF.

The chain uses TRBV2 and TRBJ2-5; no firm D call. The V gene's germline CDR1 is SNHLY and CDR2 FYNNEI. The CDR3 is 13 amino acids. V lost 5 bases, J lost 2 bases, and 9 bases lay in between. The chain's CDR3 is CASSLGKQETQYF. The CDR3, as DNA: TGTGCCAGCAGTCTGGGGAAACAAGAGACCCAGTACTTC.

The rearrangement uses TRBV28 and TRBJ2-4, with D unclear. CDR1 MDHEN and CDR2 SYDVKM come from the germline V gene. The CDR3 extends over 13 amino acids. Trimming stripped 8 bases from V and 7 bases from J, with 15 bases between. CDR3 coding DNA: TGTGCCAGCCATACACCATCGGTCAACATTCAGTACTTC. Its translation: CASHTPSVNIQYF.

The V and J genes are TRBV28 and TRBJ1-5, with D uncertain. The CDR3 totals 14 residues. From germline, CDR1 is MDHEN and CDR2 SYDVKM. V was shortened by 5 bases and J by 7 bases, with 15 bases between the two germline ends. CDR3 amino acids: CASSAQVGLQPQHF. In DNA, the CDR3 is TGTGCCAGCAGTGCCCAGGTAGGACTGCAGCCCCAGCATTTT. Complete variable domain (other parts from reference TRBV28 and TRBJ1-5): DVKVTQSSRYLVKRTGEKVFLECVQDMDHENMFWYRQDPGLGLRLIYFSYDVKMKEKGDIPEGYSVSREKKERFSLILESASTNQTSMYLCASSAQVGLQPQHFGDGTRLSIL.

The chain employs TRBV5-6 and TRBJ1-1; D is uncertain. The V end was cut by 0 bases, the J end by 3 bases, with 12 bases between. CDR1 and CDR2 (germline): SGHDT, YYEEEE. This CDR3 has 15 amino acids. The CDR3 loop is CASSLAQRVDTEAFF. The CDR3 nucleotides read TGTGCCAGCAGCTTGGCACAAAGGGTGGACACTGAAGCTTTCTTT.

The chain recombines TRBV15 with TRBJ1-1; D is perhaps TRBD1 (6 bases). The germline V gene has CDR1 LNHNV and CDR2 YYDKDF (reference sequence). This CDR3 is built from 15 residues. The V end was cut by 0 bases, the J end by 4 bases, with 12 bases between. The CDR3: CATSRDRQALTEAFF. As DNA, the CDR3 is TGTGCCACCAGCAGAGATCGACAGGCTCTCACTGAAGCTTTCTTT.

The chain employs TRBV7-9 and TRBJ2-7; a possible D gene is TRBD1 (5 bases). Per germline, CDR1 SEHNR and CDR2 FQNEAQ (reference sequence). This CDR3 is built from 13 residues. The V and J ends lost 6 bases and 3 bases respectively, with 12 bases between them. The CDR3 DNA sequence: TGTGCCAGCAGTAGGACACATGACTACGAGCAGTACTTC. This encodes CASSRTHDYEQYF.

This chain links TRBV28 with TRBJ2-2, with D possibly being TRBD1 (6 bases). Germline V gene sequence: CDR1 MDHEN, CDR2 SYDVKM. V lost 2 bases, J lost 5 bases, and 15 bases lay in between. The length of the CDR3 is 16 residues. This CDR3 reads CASSLIRAGVTGELFF. DNA for the CDR3: TGTGCCAGCAGTTTAATTAGGGCAGGGGTAACCGGGGAGCTGTTTTTT.

The rearrangement joins TRBV7-9 to TRBJ2-2; D unclear. V was pared by 8 bases and J by 8 bases, with 12 bases between. The length of the CDR3 is 12 residues. CDR1 SEHNR and CDR2 FQNEAQ come from the germline V gene (reference sequence). The CDR3 reads CASGPPLGELFF. For the CDR3, the DNA is TGTGCCAGCGGCCCCCCTTTAGGGGAGCTGTTTTTT.

The chain joins TRBV28 to TRBJ2-4, with a tentative D call TRBD1 (6 bases). The germline V gene encodes CDR1 MDHEN and CDR2 SYDVKM. The CDR3 is 13 residues long. Trimming cost V 3 bases and J 7 bases, with 10 bases left between them. The CDR3 sequence: CASSFLGANIQYF. CDR3 DNA: TGTGCCAGCAGTTTTTTGGGGGCGAACATTCAGTACTTC.

The rearrangement uses TRBV25-1 and TRBJ2-7; D unclear. The CDR3 extends over 13 amino acids. V was cut by 4 bases and J by 3 bases, with 10 bases left in between. Germline V lookup: CDR1 MGHDK, CDR2 SYGVNS. DNA for the CDR3: TGTGCCAGCAGTGGGCATGTGGTCTACGAGCAGTACTTC. Amino acid sequence: CASSGHVVYEQYF.

The V and J genes are TRBV7-2 and TRBJ2-5, with TRBD2 identical over 8 bases. With V trimmed by 3 bases and J by 5 bases, 14 bases remained unmatched. Germline V gene lookup returns CDR1 SGHTA and CDR2 FQGNSA. CDR3 length: 17 amino acids. CDR3 sequence (DNA): TGTGCCAGCAGCTTGAAGCTCCCGGGACTAGGTCAGGAGACCCAGTACTTC. Its translation is CASSLKLPGLGQETQYF.

This sequence joins TRBV5-5 and TRBJ2-5, with D perhaps being TRBD1 or TRBD2 (6 bases each). This CDR3 is built from 15 residues. The V end lost 4 bases, the J end lost 2 bases, and 15 bases lay between the germline ends. Germline loops: CDR1 SGHKS, CDR2 YYEKEE (reference sequence). CDR3 DNA: TGTGCCAGCAGCCCCGGGGGACACTTGCAAGAGACCCAGTACTTC. Translating it yields CASSPGGHLQETQYF.

V is TRBV19 and J is TRBJ2-3; 7 nucleotides match TRBD1. The length of the CDR3 is 14 residues. Trimming at V came to 6 bases and at J to 0 bases, leaving 3 bases not matched to a gene. The germline gives CDR1 LNHDA, CDR2 SQIVND (reference sequence). The CDR3 is CASSLDRSTDTQYF. CDR3 bases: TGTGCCAGTAGCCTGGACAGGAGCACAGATACGCAGTATTTT.

This chain uses TRBV6-6 with TRBJ2-7, with unresolved D. The CDR3 totals 12 residues. Deletions cut 4 bases from V and 1 base from J, with 5 bases between. CDR1 is MNHNY, CDR2 SVGAGI, per germline (reference sequence). DNA for the CDR3: TGTGCCAGCAGTTCCCAATCCTACGAGCAGTACTTC. Its protein product is CASSSQSYEQYF.

This clone came up once. V and J are TRBV11-2 and TRBJ2-5, with 8 bases that match TRBD2. This CDR3 spans 15 amino acids. With V trimmed by 1 base and J by 1 base, 2 bases remained unmatched. The germline V gene has CDR1 SGHAT and CDR2 FQNNGV. CDR3 residues: CASSLGGLAQETQYF. DNA for the CDR3: TGTGCCAGCAGCTTAGGAGGACTAGCCCAAGAGACCCAGTACTTC.

The chain uses TRBV5-1 and TRBJ2-3; a weak D match, TRBD2 (5 bases). Trimming stripped 5 bases from V and 1 base from J, with 11 bases between. There are 14 residues in the CDR3. Germline-derived CDR1 and CDR2 are SGHRS and YFSETQ. The DNA of the CDR3 is TGCGCCAGCAGTCCACCGGAGGGCACAGATACGCAGTATTTT. Residues: CASSPPEGTDTQYF.

This clone came up once. The J gene is TRBJ2-2, the V gene TRBV27; D is uncertain. The CDR3 extends over 17 amino acids. From germline, CDR1 is MNHEY and CDR2 SMNVEV (reference sequence). Deletions cut 7 bases from V and 0 bases from J, with 18 bases between. CDR3: CASTLRYRLSNTGELFF. The CDR3 DNA reads TGTGCCAGCACCTTACGGTATCGACTCTCGAACACCGGGGAGCTGTTTTTT.

The chain is built from TRBV30 and TRBJ1-1; a possible D gene is TRBD1 (5 bases). The CDR3 loop spans 11 amino acids. Germline assignment: CDR1 GTSNPN and CDR2 SVGIG (reference sequence). The ends were cut back, 3 bases at V and 6 bases at J, with 8 bases in the middle. CDR3 sequence (DNA): TGTGCCTGGAGCGGGGCTTCTGAAGCTTTCTTT. This encodes CAWSGASEAFF.

The CDR3 DNA is TGTGCCAGCAGTTTCATATCAGCGGGGGATGGCTACACCTTC. Translated, it gives CASSFISAGDGYTF. This chain joins TRBV27 and TRBJ1-2, with D possibly being TRBD1 (5 bases). This CDR3 has 14 amino acids. Germline loops: CDR1 MNHEY, CDR2 SMNVEV (reference sequence). The V and J ends lost 3 bases and 6 bases respectively, with 14 bases between them.

This clone was seen once. The J gene is TRBJ2-1, the V gene TRBV28; D not certain. The CDR3 sequence is 13 residues long. CDR1 MDHEN and CDR2 SYDVKM come from the germline V gene. The V end lost 8 bases, the J end lost 3 bases, and 11 bases lay between the germline ends. The CDR3 DNA reads as TGTGCCAGCGGCTTCCTATTCTACAATGAGCAGTTCTTC. Translating it yields CASGFLFYNEQFF.

The chain links TRBV5-1 to TRBJ2-2; unclear D gene. V lost 0 bases to trimming and J lost 3 bases, with 12 bases between them. CDR1 is SGHRS and CDR2 is YFSETQ in the germline V gene. This CDR3 spans 16 amino acids. The CDR3 loop reads CASSLAAAAHTGELFF. CDR3 coding DNA: TGCGCCAGCAGCTTGGCCGCTGCAGCCCACACCGGGGAGCTGTTTTTT.

The gene calls are TRBV6-1 and TRBJ2-7, with 9 bases matching TRBD1. The CDR3 has 15 amino acids. In germline, CDR1 is MNHNS, CDR2 SASEGT. J gave up 4 bases and V 0 bases, and 4 bases lay outside the gene matches. The CDR3 bases are TGTGCCAGCAGTGAAGCTGGGGACAGGGTATACGAGCAGTACTTC. Translating it yields CASSEAGDRVYEQYF.

The chain carries TRBV2 and TRBJ2-5; TRBD1 matches 9 bases. V lost 5 bases, J lost 4 bases, and 5 bases stayed unmatched. This CDR3 contains 14 residues. The germline gives CDR1 SNHLY, CDR2 FYNNEI. CDR3 bases: TGTGCCAGCAGTCCACAGGGGGCCTTAGAGACCCAGTACTTC. Translation gives CASSPQGALETQYF. The whole variable domain, remainder taken from reference TRBV2 and TRBJ2-5, is EPEVTQTPSHQVTQMGQEVILRCVPISNHLYFYWYRQILGQKVEFLVSFYNNEISEKSEIFDDQFSVERPDGSNFTLKIRSTKLEDSAMYFCASSPQGALETQYFGPGTRLLVL.

Here the CDR3 DNA reads TGTGCCAGCAGCTTAGGTCTTGGGGGGGAGAAATACGAGCAGTACTTC. This translates into CASSLGLGGEKYEQYF. This chain connects TRBV7-8 to TRBJ2-7; 7 positions agree with TRBD2. In germline, CDR1 is SGHVS, CDR2 FQNEAQ. The CDR3 has 16 residues. V was pared by 1 base and J by 4 bases, with 10 bases of the junction left unmatched.

The chain carries TRBV6-6 and TRBJ2-1; D is unclear. Germline loops: CDR1 MNHNY, CDR2 SVGAGI (reference sequence). Trimming took 2 bases from V and 9 from J, leaving 14 bases between them. The CDR3 extends over 14 amino acids. CDR3 DNA sequence: TGTGCCAGCAGTTACGATGGTATCAGGAGTGAGCAGTTCTTC. It specifies CASSYDGIRSEQFF.

The rearrangement links TRBV5-4 to TRBJ2-3; D is perhaps TRBD1 or TRBD2 (5 bases each). V lost 2 bases and J 0 bases, leaving 16 bases between the germline ends. CDR1 is SGHNT and CDR2 is YYREEE in the germline V gene (reference sequence). This CDR3 has 17 residues. The chain's CDR3 is CASSLPGPTDSTDTQYF. The CDR3 DNA is TGTGCCAGCAGCTTACCGGGACCTACAGATAGCACAGATACGCAGTATTTT.

The chain recombines TRBV18 with TRBJ1-3, with 9 bases that match TRBD1. In germline, CDR1 is KGHSH, CDR2 LQKENI. There are 17 residues in the CDR3. Losses at the gene ends were 3 bases for V and 4 bases for J; bases not matched to a gene: 10. The CDR3 loop is CASSPLPGQGRGNTIYF. CDR3 bases: TGTGCCAGCTCACCCCTTCCCGGACAGGGGCGCGGAAACACCATATATTTT.